This T cell receptor beta chain is from a study of shared clonotypes between healthy human individuals. This clone came up once. CD45RO-negative, CCR7-positively selected cells formed the naive CD8 fraction, excluding terminally differentiated effector memory CD45RA+ cells. Measured with immunoSEQ multiplex PCR; TCRdb has only the in-frame clones, and not every one. The top ten hold around 1.7% of the sample, which has some 2,100,000 clones, roughly 91% seen once. CDR3 length: 13 residues. The germline V and J ends were trimmed by 0 bases and 7 bases, with 9 bases remaining between them. Germline CDR1 reads MGHRA; CDR2 reads YSYEKL.

The sample comprised naive CD8+ T cells from PBMCs. J is TRBJ2-5 and V is TRBV4-1; tentative D call: TRBD2 (5 bases). The receptor was derived from a man between 18 and 35 years old in good health. Some clones in this sample may be carry-over from other donors' samples. The chain's CDR3 is CASSQEGSLTQYF. CDR3 nucleotide sequence: TGCGCCAGCAGCCAAGAGGGGAGCTTGACCCAGTACTTC.